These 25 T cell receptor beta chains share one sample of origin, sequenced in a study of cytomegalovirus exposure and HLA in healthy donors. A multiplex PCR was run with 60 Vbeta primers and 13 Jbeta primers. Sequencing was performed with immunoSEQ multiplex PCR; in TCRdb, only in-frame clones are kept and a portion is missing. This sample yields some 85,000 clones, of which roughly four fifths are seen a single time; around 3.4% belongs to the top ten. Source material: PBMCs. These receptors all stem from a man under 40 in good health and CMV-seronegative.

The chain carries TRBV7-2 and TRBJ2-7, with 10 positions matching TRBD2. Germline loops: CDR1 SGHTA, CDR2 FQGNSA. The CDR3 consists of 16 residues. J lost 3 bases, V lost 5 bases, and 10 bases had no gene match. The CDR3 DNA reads TGTGCCAGCAGCGCCGGACTAGCGGACCTTGGCTACGAGCAGTACTTC. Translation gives CASSAGLADLGYEQYF.

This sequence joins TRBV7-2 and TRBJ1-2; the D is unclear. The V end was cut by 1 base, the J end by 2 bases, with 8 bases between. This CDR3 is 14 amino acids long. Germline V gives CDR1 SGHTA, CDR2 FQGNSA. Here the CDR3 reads CASSLGRQNYGYTF. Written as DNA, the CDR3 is TGTGCCAGCAGCTTAGGGAGGCAGAACTATGGCTACACCTTC. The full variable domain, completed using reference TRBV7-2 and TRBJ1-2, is GAGVSQSPSNKVTEKGKDVELRCDPISGHTALYWYRQSLGQGLEFLIYFQGNSAPDKSGLPSDRFSAERTGGSVSTLTIQRTQQEDSAVYLCASSLGRQNYGYTFGSGTRLTVV.

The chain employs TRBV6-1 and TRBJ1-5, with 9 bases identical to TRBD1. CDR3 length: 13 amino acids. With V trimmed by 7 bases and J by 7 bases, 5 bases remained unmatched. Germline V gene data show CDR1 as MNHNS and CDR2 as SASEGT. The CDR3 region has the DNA TGTGCCAGCAAGGGACAGGGTGGCCAGCCCCAGCATTTT. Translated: CASKGQGGQPQHF.

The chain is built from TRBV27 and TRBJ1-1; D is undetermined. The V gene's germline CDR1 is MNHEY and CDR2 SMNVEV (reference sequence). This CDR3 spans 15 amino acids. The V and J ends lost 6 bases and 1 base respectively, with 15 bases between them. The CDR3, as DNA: TGTGCCAGCAGGCCTGTGGCGGGCTCGAACACTGAAGCTTTCTTT. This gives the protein CASRPVAGSNTEAFF.

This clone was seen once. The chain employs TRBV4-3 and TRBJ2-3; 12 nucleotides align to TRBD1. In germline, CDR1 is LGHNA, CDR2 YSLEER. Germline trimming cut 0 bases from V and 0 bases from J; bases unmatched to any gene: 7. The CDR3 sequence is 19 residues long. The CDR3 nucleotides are TGCGCCAGCAGCCAAGATGGGACAGGGGGCCCGTCTAGCACAGATACGCAGTATTTT. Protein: CASSQDGTGGPSSTDTQYF.

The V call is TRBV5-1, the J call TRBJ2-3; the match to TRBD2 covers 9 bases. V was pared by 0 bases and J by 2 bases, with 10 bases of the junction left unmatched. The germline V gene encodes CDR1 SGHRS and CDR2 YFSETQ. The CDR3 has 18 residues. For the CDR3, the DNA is TGCGCCAGCAGCTTGGAGGCGGCGCGGGAGGGCGACACAGATACGCAGTATTTT. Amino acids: CASSLEAAREGDTDTQYF.

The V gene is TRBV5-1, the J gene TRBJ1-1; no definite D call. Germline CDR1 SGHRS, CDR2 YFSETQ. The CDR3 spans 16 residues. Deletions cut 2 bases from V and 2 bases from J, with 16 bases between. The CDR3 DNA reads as TGCGCCAGCAGCTTTGGTCTAAACGCCCCTAACACTGAAGCTTTCTTT. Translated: CASSFGLNAPNTEAFF.

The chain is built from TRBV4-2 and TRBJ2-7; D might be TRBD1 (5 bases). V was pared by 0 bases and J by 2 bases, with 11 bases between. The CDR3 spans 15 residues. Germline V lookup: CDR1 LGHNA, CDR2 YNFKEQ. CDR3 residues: CASSQDGPGPYEQYF. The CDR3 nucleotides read TGTGCCAGCAGCCAAGATGGTCCAGGGCCCTACGAGCAGTACTTC.

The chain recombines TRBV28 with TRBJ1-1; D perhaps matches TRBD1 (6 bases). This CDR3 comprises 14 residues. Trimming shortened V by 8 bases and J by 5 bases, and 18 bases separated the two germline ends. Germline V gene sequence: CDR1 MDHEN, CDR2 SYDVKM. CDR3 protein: CASLTEGHGTEAFF. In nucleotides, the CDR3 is TGTGCCAGCCTAACCGAGGGACACGGAACTGAAGCTTTCTTT.

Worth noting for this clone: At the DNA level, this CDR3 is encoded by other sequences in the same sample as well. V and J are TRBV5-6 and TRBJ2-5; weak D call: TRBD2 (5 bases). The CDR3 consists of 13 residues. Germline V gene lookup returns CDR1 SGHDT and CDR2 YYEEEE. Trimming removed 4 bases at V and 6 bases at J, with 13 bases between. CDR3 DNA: TGTGCCAGCAGCGCAAGGCTAGCCCAGACCCAGTACTTC. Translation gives CASSARLAQTQYF.

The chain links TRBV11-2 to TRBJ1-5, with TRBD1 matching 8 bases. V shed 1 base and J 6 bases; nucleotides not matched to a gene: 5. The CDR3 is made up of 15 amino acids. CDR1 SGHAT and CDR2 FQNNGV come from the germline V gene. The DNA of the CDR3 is TGTGCCAGCAGCTTAGCACAGGGGGTCGGTCAGCCCCAGCATTTT. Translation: CASSLAQGVGQPQHF.

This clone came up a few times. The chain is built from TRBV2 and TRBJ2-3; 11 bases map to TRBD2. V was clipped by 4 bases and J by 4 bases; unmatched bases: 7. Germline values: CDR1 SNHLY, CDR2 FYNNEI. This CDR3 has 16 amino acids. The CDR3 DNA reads TGTGCCAGCAGTGTAGGGACTAGCGGAGGGGCAGATACGCAGTATTTT. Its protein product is CASSVGTSGGADTQYF.

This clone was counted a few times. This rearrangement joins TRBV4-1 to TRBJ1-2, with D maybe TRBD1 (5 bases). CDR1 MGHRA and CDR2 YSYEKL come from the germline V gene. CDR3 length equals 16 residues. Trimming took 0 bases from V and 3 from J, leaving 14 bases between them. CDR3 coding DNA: TGCGCCAGCAGCCAAGAATATGGGGGGATAGACTATGGCTACACCTTC. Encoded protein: CASSQEYGGIDYGYTF.

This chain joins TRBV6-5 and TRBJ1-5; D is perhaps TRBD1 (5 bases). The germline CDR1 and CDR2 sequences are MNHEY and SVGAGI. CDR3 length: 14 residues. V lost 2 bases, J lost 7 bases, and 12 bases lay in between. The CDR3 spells CASSYDVTVQPQHF. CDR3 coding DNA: TGTGCCAGCAGTTACGACGTGACAGTCCAGCCCCAGCATTTT.

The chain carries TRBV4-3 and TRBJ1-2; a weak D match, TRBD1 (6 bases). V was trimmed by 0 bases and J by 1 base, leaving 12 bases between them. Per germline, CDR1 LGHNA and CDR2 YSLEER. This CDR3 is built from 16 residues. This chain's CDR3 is CASSQDSQGNNYGYTF. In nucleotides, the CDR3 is TGCGCCAGCAGCCAAGATTCACAGGGCAATAACTATGGCTACACCTTC.

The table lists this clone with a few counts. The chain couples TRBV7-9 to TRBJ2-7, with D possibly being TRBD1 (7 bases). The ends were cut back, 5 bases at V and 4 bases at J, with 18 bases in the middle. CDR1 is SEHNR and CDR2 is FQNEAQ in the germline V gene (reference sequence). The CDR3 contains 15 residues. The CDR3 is CASSRGGAGGYEQYF. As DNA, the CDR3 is TGTGCCAGCAGCCGAGGAGGGGCAGGGGGATACGAGCAGTACTTC.

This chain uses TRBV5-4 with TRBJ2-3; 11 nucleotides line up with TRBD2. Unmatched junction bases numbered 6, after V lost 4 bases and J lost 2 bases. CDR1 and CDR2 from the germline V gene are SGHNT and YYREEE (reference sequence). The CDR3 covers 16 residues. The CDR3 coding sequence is TGTGCCAGCAGCCAAAAGACTAGCGGGACCACAGATACGCAGTATTTT. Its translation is CASSQKTSGTTDTQYF.

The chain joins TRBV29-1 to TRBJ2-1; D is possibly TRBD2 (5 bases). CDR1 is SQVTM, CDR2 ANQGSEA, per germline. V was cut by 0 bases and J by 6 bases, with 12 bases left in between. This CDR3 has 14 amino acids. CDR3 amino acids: CSVEEGRGRNEQFF. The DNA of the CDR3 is TGCAGCGTTGAAGAAGGCCGAGGGCGCAATGAGCAGTTCTTC.

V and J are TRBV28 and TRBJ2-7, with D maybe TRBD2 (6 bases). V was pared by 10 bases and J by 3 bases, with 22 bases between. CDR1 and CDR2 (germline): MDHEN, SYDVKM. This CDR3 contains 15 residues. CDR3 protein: CATTAVRDSYYEQYF. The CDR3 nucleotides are TGTGCCACCACAGCAGTTCGGGACTCCTACTACGAGCAGTACTTC.

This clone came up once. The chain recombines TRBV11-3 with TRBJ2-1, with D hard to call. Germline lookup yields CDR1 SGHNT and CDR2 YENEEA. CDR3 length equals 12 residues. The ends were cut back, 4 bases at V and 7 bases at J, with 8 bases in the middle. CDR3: CASSSNTNEQFF. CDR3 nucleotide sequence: TGTGCCAGCAGCTCTAATACTAATGAGCAGTTCTTC.

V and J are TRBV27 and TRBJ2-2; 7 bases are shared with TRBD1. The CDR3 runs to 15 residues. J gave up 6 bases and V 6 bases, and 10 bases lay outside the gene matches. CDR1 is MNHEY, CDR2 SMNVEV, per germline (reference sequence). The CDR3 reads CASRITGVGAGELFF. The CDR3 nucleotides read TGTGCCAGCAGGATTACAGGGGTGGGGGCCGGGGAGCTGTTTTTT.

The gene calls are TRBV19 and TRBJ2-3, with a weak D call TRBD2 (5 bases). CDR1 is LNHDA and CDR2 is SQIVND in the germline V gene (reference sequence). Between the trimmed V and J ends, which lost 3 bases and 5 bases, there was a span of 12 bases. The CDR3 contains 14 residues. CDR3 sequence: CASSIRVGVDTQYF. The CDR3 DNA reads TGTGCCAGTAGTATTCGAGTGGGAGTAGATACGCAGTATTTT.

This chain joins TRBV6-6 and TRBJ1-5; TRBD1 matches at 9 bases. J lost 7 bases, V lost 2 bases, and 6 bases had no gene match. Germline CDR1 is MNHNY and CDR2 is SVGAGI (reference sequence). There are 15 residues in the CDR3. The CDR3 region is CASSYTGQGYQPQHF. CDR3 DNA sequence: TGTGCCAGCAGTTACACGGGACAGGGTTACCAGCCCCAGCATTTT.

This CDR3 reads CASSLTGSLQETQYF. In DNA form, the CDR3 reads TGCGCCAGCAGCTTGACCGGGTCCCTTCAAGAGACCCAGTACTTC. The chain combines TRBV5-1 with TRBJ2-5; no reliable D call. The CDR3 loop spans 15 amino acids. Germline V lookup: CDR1 SGHRS, CDR2 YFSETQ. V lost 1 base and J 2 bases, leaving 12 bases between the germline ends.

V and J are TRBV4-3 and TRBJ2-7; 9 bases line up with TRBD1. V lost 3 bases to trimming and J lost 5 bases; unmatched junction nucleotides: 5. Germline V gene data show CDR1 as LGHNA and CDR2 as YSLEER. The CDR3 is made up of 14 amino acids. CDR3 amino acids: CASSQGTGWNEQYF. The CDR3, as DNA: TGCGCCAGCAGCCAGGGGACAGGGTGGAACGAGCAGTACTTC.